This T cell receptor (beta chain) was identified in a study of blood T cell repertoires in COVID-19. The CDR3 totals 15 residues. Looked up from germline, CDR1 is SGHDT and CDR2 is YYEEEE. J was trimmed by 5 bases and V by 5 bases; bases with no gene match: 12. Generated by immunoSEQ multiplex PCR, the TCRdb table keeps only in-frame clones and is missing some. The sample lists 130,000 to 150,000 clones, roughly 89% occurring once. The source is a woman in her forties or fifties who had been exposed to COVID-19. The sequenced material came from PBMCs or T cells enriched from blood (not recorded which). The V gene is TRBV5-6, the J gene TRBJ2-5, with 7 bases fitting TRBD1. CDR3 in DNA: TGTGCCAGCAGTTCCCGACAGGGCGCCCGGGAGACCCAGTACTTC. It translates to CASSSRQGARETQYF.